This T cell receptor (beta chain) stems from a study of CD8+ T cells in alopecia areata listed by TCRdb under 2018. Background on the whole study: Treated patients were enrolled in an open-label pilot trial of oral tofacitinib, 5 to 10 mg twice daily, for moderate-to-severe alopecia areata. In humans, TCRbeta sequencing was performed on scalp tissue and on sorted CD4+ and CD8+ peripheral blood T cells from healthy controls and from patients with patchy or totalis/universalis alopecia areata. RNA was extracted with the PAXgene miRNA kit for fixed scalp, the miRNeasy kit for PBMCs, and the RNeasy kit for mouse skin. For the treated patients, the SALT score, which quantifies what percentage of scalp surface area is affected, served as the measure of disease severity. Amplification of TCRbeta CDR3 regions was done by immunoSEQ multiplex PCR using 35 Vbeta forward primers and 13 Jbeta reverse primers. High-throughput TCRbeta sequencing was used to examine T cell clonal expansion in alopecia areata in both the C3H/HeJ mouse model and human patients. Patients stayed on tofacitinib for 6 to 18 months and then had 6 months of follow-up off drug so that delayed response and recurrence could be assessed. Biopsies were taken from tofacitinib-treated patients at baseline and at 4 and 24 weeks of treatment, and a later scalp biopsy was taken in several of the tofacitinib-treated patients. Clonality in the scalp was compared among normal scalp (n=4), patchy alopecia areata scalp (n=8), and alopecia totalis/universalis scalp (n=8). Paper-wide results and their limitations: The treated cohort was small, with a single nonresponder, so links between baseline CD8+ expansion and response need larger studies. Many expanded lesional clones were found to persist in scalp and blood during tofacitinib treatment, and relapse after treatment cessation may be partly explained by this persistence. With tofacitinib, both scalp clonality and the number of expanded CD8+ clones among the top 100 scalp clones went down significantly. Lesional scalp, especially in alopecia totalis/universalis, showed higher clonality and more expanded CD8+ clones than normal scalp, suggesting antigenic drive. Shared TCR sequences between patients were less evident than in mice, which may be partly attributable to HLA diversity in the patient population. Unlike mouse skin, which is dominated by gammadelta T cells, normal human skin has resident alphabeta T cells that are also sequenced, and this complicates analysis of the scalp TCR repertoire.

Per the publication, the time point label means: more than 3 weeks on oral tofacitinib. What this sample's treatment or condition label stands for: oral pan-JAK inhibitor, 5-10 mg twice daily. From alopecia areata patients, peripheral blood was collected along with lesional scalp punch biopsies. PBMCs were separated by density centrifugation and stained for CD3, CD4 and CD8, after which CD4+ and CD8+ T cells were sorted on a FACSAria. In this sample, this clone turned up once. It has no known antigen specificity. One end of the junction fails to match germline, which may point to a read error. CDR1 and CDR2, per the germline V gene (reference sequence), are MNHEY and SMNVEV. From cysteine to phenylalanine, the CDR3 is 21 amino acids long. CDR3 DNA is the only sequence kept; it has 63 bases, read in frame from the first base. Receptors were amplified or captured by the immunoSEQ multiplex PCR assay. For TCR sequencing, RNA was extracted from every sample and reverse transcribed into cDNA to serve as template. SuperScript III was used to make first-strand cDNA, primed with a 2:1 mix of oligo-dT and random hexamers. A synthetic immune receptor repertoire was used to measure amplification bias, and any remaining bias was corrected computationally. For the original study's pipeline: Raw reads were preprocessed to remove errors, and CDR3 was defined by IMGT conventions from the conserved cysteine to phenylalanine. To get clonality, Shannon entropy was normalized by log2 of the number of productive unique TCRs and the result was subtracted from 1. Whether each scalp clone was CD4 or CD8 was inferred by checking scalp TCRbeta sequences against the CD4 and CD8 repertoires from sorted blood. In TCRdb, the immuneACCESS table is reduced to in-frame sequences with V and J assigned. These tables do not hold every clone; where another copy was compared, an unresolved V gene accounts for under half, and the others remain unexplained. The DNA gave D and trimming, while V, J and clone size come from that table. The sample profile shows roughly 200,000 clones; about 60% of them were found once. Of the sample, 3.3% is held by the ten largest clones.

The specimen was CD4+ T cells sorted from blood, collected at week 4, from a patient treated with tofacitinib. The chain links TRBV27 with TRBJ1-6; TRBD1 is a possible D gene, resting on 5 matching bases. This receptor was taken from a human donor with alopecia areata. The DNA reads TGTGCCAGCAGCTTATCAGGGAACACCGACGGAAGTAGGTCCTATAATTCACCCCTCCACTTT. The encoded protein is CASSLSGNTDGSRSYNSPLHF.